The entry below describes one T cell receptor (beta chain). These data come from a study of blood T cell repertoires in COVID-19. V was pared by 0 bases and J by 3 bases, with 8 bases between. This CDR3 has 15 residues. The germline CDR1 and CDR2 sequences are MDHEN and SYDVKM. Repertoires were generated with immunoSEQ multiplex PCR, while TCRdb's copy carries only in-frame clones and drops some. Of around 330,000 clones listed, 87% are singletons. Donors were grouped by their self-reported clinical history. Donors in Cohort 3 counted as recovered after two negative PCRs, clearance, or symptom resolution.

The TCR comes from a woman younger than 35 who had recovered from COVID-19. What was sequenced was PBMCs or T cells enriched from blood (not recorded which). The rearrangement links TRBV28 to TRBJ2-2; possibly TRBD2 for D (5 bases). The CDR3 region is CASSLWFGDTGELFF. Here the CDR3 DNA reads TGTGCCAGCAGTTTATGGTTCGGGGACACCGGGGAGCTGTTTTTT.